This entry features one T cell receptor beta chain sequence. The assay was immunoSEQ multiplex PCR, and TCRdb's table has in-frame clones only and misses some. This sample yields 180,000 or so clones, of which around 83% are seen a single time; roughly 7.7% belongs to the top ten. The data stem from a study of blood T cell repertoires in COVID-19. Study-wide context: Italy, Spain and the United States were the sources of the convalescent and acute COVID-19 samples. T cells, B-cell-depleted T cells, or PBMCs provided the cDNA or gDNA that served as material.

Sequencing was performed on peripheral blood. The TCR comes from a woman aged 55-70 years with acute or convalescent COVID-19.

The CDR3 region is CAWRSYYGYTF. The DNA for the CDR3 is TGTGCCTGGAGATCATACTATGGCTACACCTTC. This chain links TRBV30 with TRBJ1-2; D gene uncertain. The CDR3 has 11 residues. V lost 3 bases, J lost 3 bases, and 5 bases lay in between. CDR1 and CDR2 from the germline V gene are GTSNPN and SVGIG (reference sequence).